This TCR beta chain was captured in a study of T cell responses to AZD1222 COVID-19 vaccine. Broader study findings: Females made up more of the donors, who were largely white British, and clonal diversity may have come out too low. There were vaccine-associated CD4 TCRs across spike, dominant at 160-218 and 743-854.

CDR3 length: 17 residues. The V gene's germline CDR1 is SGHTA and CDR2 FQGNSA. V dropped 5 bases and J dropped 1 base, with 20 bases sitting between them. Repertoires were generated with immunoSEQ multiplex PCR, while TCRdb's copy carries only in-frame clones and drops some. The sample lists 200,000 to 250,000 clones; under 95% were seen once. Note on this clone: Its antigen is not identified.

This clonotype was sampled from an adult in good health. The rearrangement joins TRBV7-2 to TRBJ1-2; TRBD1 is a possible D gene (6 bases). The source material was peripheral blood, sampled on day 0 of MenACWY control vaccination. The CDR3 nucleotides are TGTGCCAGCAGCCACGGTGGGGGGCGGCTTCTTAACTATGGCTACACCTTC. Translated, it gives CASSHGGGRLLNYGYTF. Variable domain in full (rest from reference TRBV7-2 and TRBJ1-2): GAGVSQSPSNKVTEKGKDVELRCDPISGHTALYWYRQSLGQGLEFLIYFQGNSAPDKSGLPSDRFSAERTGGSVSTLTIQRTQQEDSAVYLCASSHGGGRLLNYGYTFGSGTRLTVV.